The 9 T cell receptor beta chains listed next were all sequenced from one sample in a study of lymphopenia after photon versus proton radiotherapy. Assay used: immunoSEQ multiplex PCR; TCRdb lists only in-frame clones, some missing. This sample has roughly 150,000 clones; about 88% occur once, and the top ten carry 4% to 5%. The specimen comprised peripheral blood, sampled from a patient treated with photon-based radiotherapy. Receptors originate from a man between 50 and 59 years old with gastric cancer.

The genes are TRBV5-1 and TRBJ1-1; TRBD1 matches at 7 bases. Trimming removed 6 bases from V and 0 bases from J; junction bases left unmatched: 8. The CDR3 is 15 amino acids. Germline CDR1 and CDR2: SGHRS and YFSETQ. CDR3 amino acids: CASKRTGELNTEAFF. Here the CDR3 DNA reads TGCGCCAGCAAACGGACAGGAGAGTTGAACACTGAAGCTTTCTTT.

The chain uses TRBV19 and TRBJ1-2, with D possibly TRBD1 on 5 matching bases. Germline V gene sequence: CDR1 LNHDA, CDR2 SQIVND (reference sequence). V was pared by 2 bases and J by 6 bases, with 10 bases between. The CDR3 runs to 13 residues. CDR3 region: CASSIRGGDGYTF. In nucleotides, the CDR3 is TGTGCCAGTAGTATAAGGGGTGGGGATGGCTACACCTTC. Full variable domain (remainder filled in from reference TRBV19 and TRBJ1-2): DGGITQSPKYLFRKEGQNVTLSCEQNLNHDAMYWYRQDPGQGLRLIYYSQIVNDFQKGDIAEGYSVSREKKESFPLTVTSAQKNPTAFYLCASSIRGGDGYTFGSGTRLTVV.

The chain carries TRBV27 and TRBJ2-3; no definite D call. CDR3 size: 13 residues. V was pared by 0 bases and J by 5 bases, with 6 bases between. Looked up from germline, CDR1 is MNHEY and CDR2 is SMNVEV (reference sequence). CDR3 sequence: CASSLSNLDTQYF. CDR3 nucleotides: TGTGCCAGCAGTTTATCGAACCTAGATACGCAGTATTTT.

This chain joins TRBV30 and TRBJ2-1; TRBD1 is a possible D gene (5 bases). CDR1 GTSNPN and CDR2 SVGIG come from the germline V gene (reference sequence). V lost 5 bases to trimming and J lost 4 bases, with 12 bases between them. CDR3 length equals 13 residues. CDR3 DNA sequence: TGTGCCTGGGGACCTGACAGTTACAATGAGCAGTTCTTC. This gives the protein CAWGPDSYNEQFF.

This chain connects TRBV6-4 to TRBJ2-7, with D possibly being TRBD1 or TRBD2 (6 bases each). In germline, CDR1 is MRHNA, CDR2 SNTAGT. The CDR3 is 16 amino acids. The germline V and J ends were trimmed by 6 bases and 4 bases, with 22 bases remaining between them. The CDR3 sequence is CASSVKGGGNKYEQYF. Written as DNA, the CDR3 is TGTGCCAGCAGCGTCAAGGGGGGAGGTAACAAGTACGAGCAGTACTTC.

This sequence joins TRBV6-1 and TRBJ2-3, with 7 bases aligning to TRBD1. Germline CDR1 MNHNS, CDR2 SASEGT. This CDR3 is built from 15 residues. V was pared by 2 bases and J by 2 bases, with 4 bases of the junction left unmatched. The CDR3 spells CASSEYRGPTDTQYF. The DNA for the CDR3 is TGTGCCAGCAGTGAATACAGGGGCCCCACAGATACGCAGTATTTT.

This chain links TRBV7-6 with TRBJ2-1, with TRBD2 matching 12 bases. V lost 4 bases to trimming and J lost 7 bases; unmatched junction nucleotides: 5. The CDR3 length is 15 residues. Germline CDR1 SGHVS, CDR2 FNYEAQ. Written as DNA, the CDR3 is TGTGCCAGCAGCTCCCTAGCGGGAGGGGAAAATGAGCAGTTCTTC. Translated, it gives CASSSLAGGENEQFF.

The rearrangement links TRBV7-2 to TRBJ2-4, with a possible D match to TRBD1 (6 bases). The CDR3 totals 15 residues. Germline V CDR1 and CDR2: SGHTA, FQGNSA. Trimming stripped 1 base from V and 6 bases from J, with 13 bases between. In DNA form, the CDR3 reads TGTGCCAGCAGCTTAGGGGGCAGGGGACCAAACATTCAGTACTTC. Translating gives CASSLGGRGPNIQYF.

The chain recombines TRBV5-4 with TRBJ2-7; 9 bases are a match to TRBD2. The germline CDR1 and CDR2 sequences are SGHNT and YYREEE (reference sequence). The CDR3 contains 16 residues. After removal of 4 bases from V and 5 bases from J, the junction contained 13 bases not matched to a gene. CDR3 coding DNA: TGTGCCAGCAGCCAATCAGCGGGAGGAAAAGAGAACGAGCAGTACTTC. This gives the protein CASSQSAGGKENEQYF.